This T cell receptor (beta chain) came from a study of T cells in Graves' hyperthyroidism and ophthalmopathy. General study points: Among clonotypes expanded in thyroid above 0.001, most were also found in blood.

Worth noting for this clonotype: Its target is not known.

It was RNA transcripts that yielded the amplified TCR beta CDR3 regions. Carried out on the TCR CDR3, a first-round RT-PCR used the HTBI primer set. MiXCR was run by TCRdb on the multiplex PCR reads, yielding one entry per CDR3 protein. The table has about 640,000 distinct CDR3 sequences, around 21% seen once. In the ophthalmopathy cohort, Clinical Activity Score was at least 3, NOSPECS grade at least 4, and duration under 3 months. The sequence derives from a man aged 30 to 45 with Graves' ophthalmopathy. The sample comprised blood.

CDR3 amino acids: CASSPETNEKLFF. As DNA, the CDR3 is TGTGCCAGCAGCCCAGAAACTAATGAAAAACTGTTTTTT. The J gene is TRBJ1-4, the V gene TRBV7-8, with D hard to call. Germline CDR1 and CDR2: SGHVS and FQNEAQ. Trimming shortened V by 5 bases and J by 1 base, and 5 bases separated the two germline ends. The CDR3 sequence is 13 residues long.